Given below is one T cell receptor (beta chain) in context. Antigen specificity is unknown. The data were obtained in a study of cytomegalovirus exposure and HLA in healthy donors. Whole-study results and caveats: Cytomegalovirus association was assigned to approximately 180 TCR beta chains. Upon later analysis, HLA-associated TCR beta chains proved more clonally expanded than other, equally common chains.

Deletions cut 3 bases from V and 1 base from J, with 7 bases between. Germline V gives CDR1 SGHNT, CDR2 YYREEE (reference sequence). The CDR3 length is 13 residues. 13 Jbeta primers and 60 Vbeta primers were used for the PCR. Original methodology: As a later analysis found, there were 80 million or so unique TCR beta chains, of which roughly 11 million were shared. Assay used: immunoSEQ multiplex PCR; TCRdb lists only in-frame clones, some missing. V and J calls and clone size come straight from that table; D and trimming were deduced from the DNA. The repertoire consists of 150,000 to 200,000 clones, with around two thirds occurring once and the leading ten covering 10%.

The chain combines TRBV5-4 with TRBJ2-5; no firm D call. This TCR was recovered from a man aged 25 to 40 in good health and CMV-seropositive. The sample consisted of PBMCs. This chain's CDR3 is CASSSPLQETQYF. The CDR3 DNA reads as TGTGCCAGCAGCTCCCCACTCCAAGAGACCCAGTACTTC.